The 14 T cell receptor beta chains below come from one sample, sequenced in a study of post-analysis software for immune sequencing data. No cognate antigen is known for these TCRs. Prepared TCR beta cDNA libraries contained unique molecular identifiers. Via MiXCR, TCRdb re-called the PCR reads, giving one row per CDR3 protein. The table includes 750,000 to 950,000 distinct CDR3 sequences, approximately 57% detected once. Study results and limitations: Included in a set of about 5 TRBV segments more frequent in patients than controls were TRBV5-6, TRBV5-1 and TRBV20-1.

The sequenced sample consisted of blood. The receptors here all came from a girl between 5 and 17 years old with multiple sclerosis.

The table lists this clonotype with a count of one. The chain links TRBV5-6 to TRBJ2-7; D is uncertain. V gave up 6 bases and J gave up 6 bases, with 16 bases separating them. The CDR3 is 13 residues long. CDR1 is SGHDT and CDR2 is YYEEEE in the germline V gene. CDR3: CASTWTPTGEQYF. CDR3 nucleotide sequence: TGTGCCAGCACCTGGACCCCGACGGGCGAGCAGTACTTC.

This clonotype was detected once. V and J are TRBV20-1 and TRBJ2-1; 7 nucleotides line up with TRBD1. This CDR3 contains 16 residues. Per the germline V gene, CDR1 is DFQATT and CDR2 is SNEGSKA (reference sequence). V lost 4 bases, J lost 6 bases, and 15 bases stayed unmatched. This CDR3 is CSAKERRGQAVNEQFF. The CDR3 nucleotides read TGCAGTGCTAAGGAGAGAAGAGGACAGGCCGTCAATGAGCAGTTCTTC.

V gene TRBV27 combines with J gene TRBJ2-5; 10 positions match TRBD2. Germline trimming cut 1 base from V and 2 bases from J; bases unmatched to any gene: 4. The germline gives CDR1 MNHEY, CDR2 SMNVEV (reference sequence). CDR3 size: 16 residues. CDR3 DNA: TGTGCCAGCAGTTTATTGGGACTAGCGATGCAAGAGACCCAGTACTTC. Protein sequence: CASSLLGLAMQETQYF.

CDR3 coding DNA: TGCAGTGCTGTCGGGACACCTCCCTACGAGCAGTACTTC. Its translation: CSAVGTPPYEQYF. The rearrangement links TRBV20-1 to TRBJ2-7; TRBD1 is a possible D gene (6 bases). Germline V lookup: CDR1 DFQATT, CDR2 SNEGSKA (reference sequence). V lost 5 bases and J 2 bases, leaving 13 bases between the germline ends. The length of the CDR3 is 13 residues.

This chain uses TRBV6-1 with TRBJ1-5, with D hard to call. CDR1 is MNHNS and CDR2 is SASEGT in the germline V gene. V was trimmed by 1 base and J by 1 base, leaving 8 bases between them. This CDR3 comprises 15 residues. CDR3: CASSEGWVSNQPQHF. The CDR3, as DNA: TGTGCCAGCAGTGAAGGGTGGGTCAGCAATCAGCCCCAGCATTTT.

On this clonotype: The DNA is left out, because the CDR3 cannot be placed on it with certainty; the CDR3 is given as TCRdb lists it. This sequence joins TRBV20-1 and TRBJ1-4; no DNA check was done on the table's D call, TRBD1. Germline V gene sequence: CDR1 DFQATT, CDR2 SNEGSKA (reference sequence). The CDR3 has 22 amino acids, counting both end residues. The CDR3 spells CSATRLVSYEQYFGPGDEKLFF.

The rearrangement links TRBV20-1 to TRBJ1-2; no clear D. The CDR3 spans 9 residues. V lost 1 base, J lost 8 bases, and 2 bases lay in between. Germline CDR1 DFQATT, CDR2 SNEGSKA (reference sequence). The CDR3 loop reads CSARAGYTF. The CDR3 nucleotides are TGCAGTGCTAGAGCGGGCTACACCTTC.

This clonotype turned up a few times. This rearrangement joins TRBV29-1 to TRBJ2-7; D not certain. The CDR3 has 12 residues. Trimming took 4 bases from V and 4 from J, leaving 11 bases between them. Germline-derived CDR1 and CDR2 are SQVTM and ANQGSEA. DNA for the CDR3: TGCAGCGTTGTCGGAGTAGGATACGAGCAGTACTTC. This encodes CSVVGVGYEQYF.

This clonotype was seen ten or more times. The chain is built from TRBV20-1 and TRBJ2-5; D call uncertain. Germline assignment: CDR1 DFQATT and CDR2 SNEGSKA (reference sequence). CDR3 length: 19 amino acids. V shed 0 bases and J shed 2 bases, with 25 bases lying between them. As DNA, the CDR3 is TGCAGTGCTAGAGATGTACAGCCCATGCAAACCACTCCACAAGAGACCCAGTACTTC. Protein product: CSARDVQPMQTTPQETQYF.

The chain links TRBV20-1 to TRBJ2-1; 8 nucleotides agree with TRBD2. CDR1 and CDR2 from the germline V gene are DFQATT and SNEGSKA (reference sequence). The CDR3 is 15 residues long. The J segment lost 5 bases and the V segment lost 0 bases, leaving 6 bases of the junction unmatched. CDR3 in DNA: TGCAGTGCTAGAGATACGGGAGGGCCCCACAATGAGCAGTTCTTC. Amino acid sequence: CSARDTGGPHNEQFF.

The rearrangement links TRBV7-9 to TRBJ1-2; TRBD1 matches 9 bases. The V gene end was trimmed by 5 bases and the J gene end by 6 bases; junction bases not matched to a gene: 19. Germline V gene lookup returns CDR1 SEHNR and CDR2 FQNEAQ (reference sequence). The CDR3 spans 18 residues. This CDR3 reads CASSHPDRTPGQGHGYTF. In DNA form, the CDR3 reads TGTGCCAGCAGCCACCCCGATCGAACGCCGGGACAGGGACATGGCTACACCTTC. The whole variable domain, remainder taken from reference TRBV7-9 and TRBJ1-2, is DTGVSQNPRHKITKRGQNVTFRCDPISEHNRLYWYRQTLGQGPEFLTYFQNEAQLEKSRLLSDRFSAERPKGSFSTLEIQRTEQGDSAMYLCASSHPDRTPGQGHGYTFGSGTRLTVV.

This rearrangement joins TRBV5-5 to TRBJ2-7; D possibly corresponds to TRBD1 (6 bases). This CDR3 region has 15 residues. CDR1 is SGHKS, CDR2 YYEKEE, per germline (reference sequence). Trimming left V 1 base short and J 0 bases short, with 11 bases between. CDR3 in amino acids: CASSLWDTPSYEQYF. DNA of the CDR3: TGTGCCAGCAGCTTGTGGGACACCCCCTCCTACGAGCAGTACTTC.

This chain connects TRBV29-1 to TRBJ2-5, with TRBD2 as a possible D gene (5 bases). The DNA matches TRBJ2-7 better at its end, which makes the J call doubtful. This CDR3 spans 14 amino acids. CDR1 and CDR2 from the germline V gene are SQVTM and ANQGSEA. The CDR3: CSVEDPGSGREQYF. CDR3 in DNA: TGCAGCGTTGAAGACCCGGGGTCGGGTCGCGAGCAGTACTTC.

The genes are TRBV6-5 and TRBJ2-5, with D perhaps TRBD1 (5 bases). Trimming shortened V by 4 bases and J by 4 bases, and 7 bases separated the two germline ends. From germline, CDR1 is MNHEY and CDR2 SVGAGI. The CDR3 runs 12 residues. CDR3 in amino acids: CASSSRVETQYF. DNA for the CDR3: TGTGCCAGCAGTTCCAGGGTAGAGACCCAGTACTTC.